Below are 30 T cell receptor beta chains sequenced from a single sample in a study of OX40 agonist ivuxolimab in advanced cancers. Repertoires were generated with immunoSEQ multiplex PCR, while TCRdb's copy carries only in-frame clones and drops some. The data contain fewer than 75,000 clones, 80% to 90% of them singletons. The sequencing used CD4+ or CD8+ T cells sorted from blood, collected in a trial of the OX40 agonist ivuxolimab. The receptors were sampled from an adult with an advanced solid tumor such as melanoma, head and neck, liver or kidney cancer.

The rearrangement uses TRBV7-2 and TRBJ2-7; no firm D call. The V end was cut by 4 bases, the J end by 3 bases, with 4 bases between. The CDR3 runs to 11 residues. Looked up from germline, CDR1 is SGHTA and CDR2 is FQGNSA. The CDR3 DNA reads TGTGCCAGCAGCTCAAACTACGAGCAGTACTTC. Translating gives CASSSNYEQYF.

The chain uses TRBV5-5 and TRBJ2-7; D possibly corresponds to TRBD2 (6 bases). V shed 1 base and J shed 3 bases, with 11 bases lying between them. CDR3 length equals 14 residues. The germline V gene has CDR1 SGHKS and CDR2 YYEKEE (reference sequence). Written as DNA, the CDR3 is TGTGCCAGCAGCTTGAGTTTGGGGGGCTACGAGCAGTACTTC. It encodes CASSLSLGGYEQYF.

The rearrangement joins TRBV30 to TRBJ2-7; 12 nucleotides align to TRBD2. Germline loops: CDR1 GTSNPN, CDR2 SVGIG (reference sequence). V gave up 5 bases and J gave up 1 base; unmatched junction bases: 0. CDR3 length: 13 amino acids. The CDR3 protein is CAWGLAGSYEQYF. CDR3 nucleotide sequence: TGTGCCTGGGGACTAGCGGGATCCTACGAGCAGTACTTC.

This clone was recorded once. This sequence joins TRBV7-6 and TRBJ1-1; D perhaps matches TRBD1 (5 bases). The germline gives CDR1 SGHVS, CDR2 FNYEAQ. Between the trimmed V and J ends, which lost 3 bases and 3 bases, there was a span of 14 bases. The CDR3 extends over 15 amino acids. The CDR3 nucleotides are TGTGCCAGCAGCTTCGGCGGCAGGGAGGACACTGAAGCTTTCTTT. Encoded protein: CASSFGGREDTEAFF.

CDR3 loop: CASSEVNRASTDTQYF. The CDR3 DNA sequence: TGTGCCAGCAGTGAAGTCAACAGGGCCTCCACAGATACGCAGTATTTT. The chain carries TRBV6-1 and TRBJ2-3; D might be TRBD1 (6 bases). Germline V CDR1 and CDR2: MNHNS, SASEGT. The CDR3 sequence is 16 residues long. Trimming stripped 1 base from V and 2 bases from J, with 13 bases between.

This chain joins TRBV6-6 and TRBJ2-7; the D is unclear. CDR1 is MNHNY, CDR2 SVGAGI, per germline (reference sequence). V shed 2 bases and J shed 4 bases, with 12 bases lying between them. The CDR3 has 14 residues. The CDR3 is CASSYEGRIYEQYF. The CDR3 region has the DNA TGTGCCAGCAGTTACGAAGGCAGGATATACGAGCAGTACTTC.

The CDR3 loop is CAISDDYEQYF. The CDR3 DNA follows: TGTGCCATCAGTGATGACTACGAGCAGTACTTC. V gene TRBV10-3 combines with J gene TRBJ2-7; D gene uncertain. CDR3 length: 11 residues. Germline CDR1 is ENHRY and CDR2 is SYGVKD. Trimming took 3 bases from V and 3 from J, leaving 3 bases between them.

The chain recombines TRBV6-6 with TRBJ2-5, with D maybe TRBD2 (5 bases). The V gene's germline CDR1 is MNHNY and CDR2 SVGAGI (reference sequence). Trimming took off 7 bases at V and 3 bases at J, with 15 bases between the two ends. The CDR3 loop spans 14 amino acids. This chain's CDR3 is CASNSRGFEETQYF. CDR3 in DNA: TGTGCCAGCAACTCACGAGGGTTCGAAGAGACCCAGTACTTC.

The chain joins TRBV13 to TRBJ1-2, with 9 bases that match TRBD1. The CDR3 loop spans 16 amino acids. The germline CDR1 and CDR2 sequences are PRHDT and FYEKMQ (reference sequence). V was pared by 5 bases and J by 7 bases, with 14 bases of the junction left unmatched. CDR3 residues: CASSRTEKDRGTGYTF. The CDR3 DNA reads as TGTGCCAGCAGCCGTACCGAAAAGGACAGGGGAACTGGCTACACCTTC.

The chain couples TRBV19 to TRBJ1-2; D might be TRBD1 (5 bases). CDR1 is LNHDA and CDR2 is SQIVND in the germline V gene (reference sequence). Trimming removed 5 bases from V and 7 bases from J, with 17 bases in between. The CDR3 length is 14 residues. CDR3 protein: CASSPTGGAGGYTF. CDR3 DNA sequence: TGTGCCAGTAGTCCAACAGGAGGCGCGGGTGGCTACACCTTC.

The CDR3 loop reads CASSLSPGTVSNQPQHF. CDR3 in DNA: TGTGCCAGCAGTTTATCTCCCGGGACAGTTAGCAATCAGCCCCAGCATTTT. The chain carries TRBV28 and TRBJ1-5; 7 bases align to TRBD1. From germline, CDR1 is MDHEN and CDR2 SYDVKM. This CDR3 comprises 17 residues. J gave up 0 bases and V 1 base, and 6 bases lay outside the gene matches.

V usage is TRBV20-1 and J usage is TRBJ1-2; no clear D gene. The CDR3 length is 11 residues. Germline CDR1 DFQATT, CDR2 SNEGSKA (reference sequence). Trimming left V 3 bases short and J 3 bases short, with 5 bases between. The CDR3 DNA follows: TGCAGTGCTAGGACGTACTATGGCTACACCTTC. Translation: CSARTYYGYTF.

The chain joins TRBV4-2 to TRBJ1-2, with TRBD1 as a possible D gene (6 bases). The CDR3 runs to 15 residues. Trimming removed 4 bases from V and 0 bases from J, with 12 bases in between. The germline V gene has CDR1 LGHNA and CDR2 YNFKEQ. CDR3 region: CASSLDGQPNYGYTF. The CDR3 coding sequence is TGTGCCAGCAGCCTCGATGGACAGCCTAACTATGGCTACACCTTC.

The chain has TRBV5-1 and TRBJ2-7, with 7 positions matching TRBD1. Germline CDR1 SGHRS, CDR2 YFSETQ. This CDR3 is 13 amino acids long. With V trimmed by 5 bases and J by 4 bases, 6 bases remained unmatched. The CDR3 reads CASSRQGRYEQYF. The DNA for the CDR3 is TGCGCCAGCAGTAGACAGGGTAGGTACGAGCAGTACTTC.

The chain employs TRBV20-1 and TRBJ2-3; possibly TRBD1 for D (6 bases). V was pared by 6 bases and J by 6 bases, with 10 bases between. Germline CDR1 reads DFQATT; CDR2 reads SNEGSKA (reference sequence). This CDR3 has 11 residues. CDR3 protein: CSANRVDTQYF. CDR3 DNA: TGCAGTGCCAACAGGGTGGATACGCAGTATTTT.

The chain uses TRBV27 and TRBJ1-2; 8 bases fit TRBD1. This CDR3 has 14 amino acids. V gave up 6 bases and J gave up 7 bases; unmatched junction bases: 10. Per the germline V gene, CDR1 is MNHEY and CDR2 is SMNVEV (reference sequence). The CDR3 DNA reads TGTGCCAGCAGATCGGCACAGGGGGATGCTGGCTACACCTTC. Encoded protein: CASRSAQGDAGYTF.

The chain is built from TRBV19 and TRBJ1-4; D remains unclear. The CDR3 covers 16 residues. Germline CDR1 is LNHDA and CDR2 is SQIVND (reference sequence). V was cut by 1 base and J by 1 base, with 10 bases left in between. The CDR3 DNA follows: TGTGCCAGTAGTATAGGTGCGGGGAGAACTAATGAAAAACTGTTTTTT. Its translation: CASSIGAGRTNEKLFF. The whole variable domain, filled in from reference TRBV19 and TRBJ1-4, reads DGGITQSPKYLFRKEGQNVTLSCEQNLNHDAMYWYRQDPGQGLRLIYYSQIVNDFQKGDIAEGYSVSREKKESFPLTVTSAQKNPTAFYLCASSIGAGRTNEKLFFGSGTQLSVL.

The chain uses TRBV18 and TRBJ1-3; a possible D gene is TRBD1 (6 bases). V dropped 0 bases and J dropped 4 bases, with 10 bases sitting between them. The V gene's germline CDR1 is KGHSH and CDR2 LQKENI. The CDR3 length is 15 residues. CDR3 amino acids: CASSPPAGTGNTIYF. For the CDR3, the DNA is TGTGCCAGCTCACCACCCGCAGGGACAGGAAACACCATATATTTT.

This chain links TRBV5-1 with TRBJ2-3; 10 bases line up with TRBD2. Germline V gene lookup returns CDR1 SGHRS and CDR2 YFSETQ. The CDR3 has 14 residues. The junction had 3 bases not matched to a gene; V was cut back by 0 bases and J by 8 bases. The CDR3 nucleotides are TGCGCCAGCAGCTTGGGGCTAGCGGGAGTTACGCAGTATTTT. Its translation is CASSLGLAGVTQYF.

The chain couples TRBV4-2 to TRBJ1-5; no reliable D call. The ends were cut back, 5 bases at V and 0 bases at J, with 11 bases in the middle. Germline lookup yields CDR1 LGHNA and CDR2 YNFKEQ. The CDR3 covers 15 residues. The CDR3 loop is CASSLGQFSNQPQHF. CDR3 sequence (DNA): TGTGCCAGCAGCTTGGGCCAATTTAGCAATCAGCCCCAGCATTTT.

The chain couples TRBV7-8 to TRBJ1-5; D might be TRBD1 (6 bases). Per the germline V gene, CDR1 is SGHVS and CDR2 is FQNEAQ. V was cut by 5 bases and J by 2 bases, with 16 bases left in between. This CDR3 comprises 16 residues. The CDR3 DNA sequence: TGTGCCAGCAGCCAGAGAGAGGCAGGGGGCAATCAGCCCCAGCATTTT. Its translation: CASSQREAGGNQPQHF.

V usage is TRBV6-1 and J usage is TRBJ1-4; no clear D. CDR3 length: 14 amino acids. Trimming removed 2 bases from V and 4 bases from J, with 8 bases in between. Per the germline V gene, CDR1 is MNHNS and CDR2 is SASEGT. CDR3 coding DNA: TGTGCCAGCAGTGAATCGAGCTTTAATGAAAAACTGTTTTTT. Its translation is CASSESSFNEKLFF.

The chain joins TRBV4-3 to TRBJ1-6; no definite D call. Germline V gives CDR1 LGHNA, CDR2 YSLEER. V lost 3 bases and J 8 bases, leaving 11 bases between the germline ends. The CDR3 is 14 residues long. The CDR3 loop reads CASSQTEGDSPLHF. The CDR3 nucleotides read TGCGCCAGCAGCCAGACGGAGGGAGATTCACCCCTCCACTTT.

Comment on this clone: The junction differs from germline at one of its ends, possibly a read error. Here the CDR3 reads CAGSEASHGYTF. Here the CDR3 DNA reads TGTGCCGGCAGTGAAGCGTCGCACGGCTACACCTTC. The rearrangement uses TRBV6-1 and TRBJ1-2; D remains ambiguous. Germline-derived CDR1 and CDR2 are MNHNS and SASEGT. The CDR3 is 12 amino acids.

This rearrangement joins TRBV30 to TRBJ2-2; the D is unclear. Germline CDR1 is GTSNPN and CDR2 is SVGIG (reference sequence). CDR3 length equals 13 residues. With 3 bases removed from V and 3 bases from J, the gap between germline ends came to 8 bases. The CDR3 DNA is TGTGCCTGGAGACAACGGGACACCGGGGAGCTGTTTTTT. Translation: CAWRQRDTGELFF.

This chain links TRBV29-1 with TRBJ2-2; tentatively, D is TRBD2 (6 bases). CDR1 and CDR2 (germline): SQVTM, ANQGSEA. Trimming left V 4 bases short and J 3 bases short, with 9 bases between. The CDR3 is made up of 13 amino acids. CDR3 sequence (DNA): TGCAGCGTTGGGAGGGACCACACCGGGGAGCTGTTTTTT. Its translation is CSVGRDHTGELFF.

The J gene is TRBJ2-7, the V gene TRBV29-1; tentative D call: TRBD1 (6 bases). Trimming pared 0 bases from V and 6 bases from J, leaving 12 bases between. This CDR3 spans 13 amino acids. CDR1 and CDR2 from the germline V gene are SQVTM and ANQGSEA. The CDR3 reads CSVEDQQGSEQYF. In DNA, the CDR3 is TGCAGCGTTGAAGATCAACAGGGTTCCGAGCAGTACTTC.

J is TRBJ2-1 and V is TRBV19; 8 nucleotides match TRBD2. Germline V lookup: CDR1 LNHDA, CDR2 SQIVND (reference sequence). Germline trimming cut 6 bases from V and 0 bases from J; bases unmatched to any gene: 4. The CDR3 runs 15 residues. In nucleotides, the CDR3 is TGTGCCAGTAGACCAAGCGGGAGCTCCTACAATGAGCAGTTCTTC. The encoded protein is CASRPSGSSYNEQFF.

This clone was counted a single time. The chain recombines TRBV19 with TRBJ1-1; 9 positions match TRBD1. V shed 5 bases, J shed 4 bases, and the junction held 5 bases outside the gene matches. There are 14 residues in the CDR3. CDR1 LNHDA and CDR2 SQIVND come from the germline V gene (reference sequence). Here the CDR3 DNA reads TGTGCCAGTAGTTACGGACAGGGGAGCACTGAAGCTTTCTTT. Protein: CASSYGQGSTEAFF.

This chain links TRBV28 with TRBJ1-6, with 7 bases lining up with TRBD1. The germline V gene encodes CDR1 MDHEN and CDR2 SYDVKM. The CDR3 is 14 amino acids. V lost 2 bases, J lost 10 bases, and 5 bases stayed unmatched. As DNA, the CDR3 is TGTGCCAGCAGTTTAGGACAGGACGACTCACCCCTCCACTTT. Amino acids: CASSLGQDDSPLHF.